This TCR beta chain was sequenced during a study of vaccination effects on CD4 cells after COVID-19. Worth noting for this clone: Its antigen is unknown.

CDR3 length: 15 residues. Germline CDR1 and CDR2: LNHNV and YYDKDF (reference sequence). V was clipped by 5 bases and J by 4 bases, with 15 bases between them. Clones were sequenced by immunoSEQ multiplex PCR, and TCRdb holds only the in-frame ones, with some missing. The data show tens of thousands of clones, 73% seen once. Having been cultured for around ten days, the cells underwent CD4+ T cell isolation. Two doses of BNT162b2 or mRNA-1273 vaccine were administered to participants. The rearrangement joins TRBV15 to TRBJ1-3; perhaps TRBD1 as D (6 bases). Sequencing used CD4+ T cells from PBMCs cultured without peptide, obtained after COVID-19 vaccination. The clonotype comes from a human donor who received a COVID-19 vaccine. CDR3 in DNA: TGTGCCACCAGCCTGGGGGGGGGCTACGGAAACACCATATATTTT. As protein: CATSLGGGYGNTIYF.